The clone carrying this T cell receptor (beta chain) was detected a few times. What it binds is not known. TCRdb reprocessed the 5' RACE reads with MiXCR, giving one entry per CDR3 protein. The sample holds 350,000 to 450,000 distinct CDR3 sequences, roughly 14% seen once. V lost 4 bases and J lost 0, with 10 bases in between. The length of the CDR3 is 14 residues. The germline gives CDR1 SGHRS, CDR2 YFSETQ. This specimen comes from a study of T-cell memory formation after mild COVID-19. As for the study in general: The TCR clusters were mostly specific to one donor. Study-wide results and limits: CD8+ contracting clones occupied EMRA, while CD4+ ones occupied mainly CM and EM. Several responding clones turned up in pre-infection memory, indicating that cross-reactive memory may have taken part. Clones from the second wave (peaking day 37) had unconfirmed SARS-CoV-2 specificity.

This TCR came from a man between 18 and 29 years old who had mild COVID-19 (a few samples of this study predate the infection). Cell type and time point are not known. The chain is built from TRBV5-1 and TRBJ1-1; D call uncertain. Sequencing used PBMCs or a T cell subset sorted from them (not recorded which). The CDR3 DNA is TGCGCCAGCAGCGAGCGGACGGTGAACACTGAAGCTTTCTTT. The encoded protein is CASSERTVNTEAFF.